The next 29 T cell receptor beta chains were all read from a single sample in a study of kidney transplant recipient with SARS-CoV-2 infection. One entry per CDR3 protein results from TCRdb running MiXCR on the reads. The table records roughly 230,000 distinct CDR3 sequences, under 30% of them present only once. The sample here was a blood sample, taken at baseline and between days 110 and 120 from a kidney transplant recipient. The receptor set was obtained from a young adult male patient who had COVID-19 and was a kidney transplant recipient. The graft donor may have given rise to some T cells.

Ten or more counts support this clonotype. V gene TRBV28 combines with J gene TRBJ1-4; possible D gene TRBD1, 5 bases. Germline-derived CDR1 and CDR2 are MDHEN and SYDVKM. The CDR3 has 16 amino acids. The V end lost 4 bases, the J end lost 8 bases, and 20 bases lay between the germline ends. In nucleotides, the CDR3 is TGTGCCAGCAGTTACCAAATCGGGACGGCGGGGGAAAAACTGTTTTTT. Translation: CASSYQIGTAGEKLFF.

The table lists this clonotype with many counts. CDR3 coding DNA: TGTGCCAGCAGCAGCATTAACACCCTTCGAAAGACCTATGGCTACACCTTC. Translation gives CASSSINTLRKTYGYTF. The chain employs TRBV3-1 and TRBJ1-2; D gene unclear. V was trimmed by 5 bases and J by 4 bases, leaving 23 bases between them. Germline assignment: CDR1 LGHDT and CDR2 YNNKEL (reference sequence). The CDR3 has 17 residues.

This clonotype occurred many times. The gene calls are TRBV5-4 and TRBJ2-5; 9 nucleotides align to TRBD2. This CDR3 is 14 amino acids long. Germline loops: CDR1 SGHNT, CDR2 YYREEE (reference sequence). Unmatched junction bases numbered 5, after V lost 3 bases and J lost 5 bases. The chain's CDR3 is CASSSAGGWETQYF. The CDR3 coding sequence is TGTGCCAGCAGCTCTGCGGGGGGGTGGGAGACCCAGTACTTC.

This clonotype is a singleton in its sample. A much larger clone lies a single base off, so this may be a read error. The CDR3 loop is CASTTANTGGLFF. CDR3 coding DNA: TGTGCCAGCACGACTGCGAACACCGGGGGGCTGTTTTTT. V and J are TRBV2 and TRBJ2-2; perhaps TRBD2 as D (6 bases). Germline-derived CDR1 and CDR2 are SNHLY and FYNNEI. The CDR3 length is 13 residues. The full variable domain, rest sourced from reference TRBV2 and TRBJ2-2, is EPEVTQTPSHQVTQMGQEVILRCVPISNHLYFYWYRQILGQKVEFLVSFYNNEISEKSEIFDDQFSVERPDGSNFTLKIRSTKLEDSAMYFCASTTANTGGLFFGEGSRLTVL.

This clonotype was detected many times. This sequence joins TRBV8-2 and TRBJ1-2. TRBV8-2 is an annotated pseudogene. This CDR3 spans 16 amino acids. The CDR3: CGSQWVDSRKTYGYTF. CDR3 coding DNA: TGTGGCAGTCAATGGGTTGATAGCCGAAAGACCTATGGCTACACCTTC.

This clonotype occurred many times. V is TRBV11-3 and J is TRBJ1-2; no firm D call. The V gene lost 5 bases and the J gene lost 4 bases, with 23 bases spanning the gap. Germline-derived CDR1 and CDR2 are SGHNT and YENEEA. This CDR3 has 17 residues. Written as DNA, the CDR3 is TGTGCCAGCAGCGATGGCTTCGATCTCGGAAAGACCTATGGCTACACCTTC. It encodes CASSDGFDLGKTYGYTF.

This clonotype showed up many times. The genes are TRBV19 and TRBJ1-2; D uncertain. Germline V gene sequence: CDR1 LNHDA, CDR2 SQIVND (reference sequence). V was cut by 5 bases and J by 4 bases, with 23 bases left in between. There are 17 residues in the CDR3. DNA for the CDR3: TGTGCCAGTAGTGTGGATTTGACAAATCGAAAGACCTATGGCTACACCTTC. It encodes CASSVDLTNRKTYGYTF.

There are many counts of this clonotype. This chain uses TRBV15 with TRBJ2-1; D unresolved. From germline, CDR1 is LNHNV and CDR2 YYDKDF (reference sequence). V was trimmed by 6 bases and J by 6 bases, leaving 9 bases between them. The CDR3 has 12 amino acids. CDR3 coding DNA: TGTGCCACCAGAGAACTGGGCAATGAGCAGTTCTTC. This translates into CATRELGNEQFF.

This clonotype was seen repeatedly, ten times or more. The genes are TRBV7-9 and TRBJ1-3, with unresolved D. This CDR3 region has 15 residues. Trimming left V 1 base short and J 2 bases short, with 9 bases between. Germline lookup yields CDR1 SEHNR and CDR2 FQNEAQ (reference sequence). The CDR3 DNA reads TGTGCCAGCAGCTTAGTATCAGGAACTGGAAACACCATATATTTT. Translation gives CASSLVSGTGNTIYF.

This rearrangement joins TRBV19 to TRBJ1-4; D ambiguous. The germline V gene has CDR1 LNHDA and CDR2 SQIVND (reference sequence). The V and J ends lost 9 bases and 0 bases respectively, with 17 bases between them. The CDR3 consists of 16 residues. The DNA for the CDR3 is TGTGCCAGAATACCGAGGGCTGTTGCAACTAATGAAAAACTGTTTTTT. Translated, it gives CARIPRAVATNEKLFF. The full variable domain, rest sourced from reference TRBV19 and TRBJ1-4, is DGGITQSPKYLFRKEGQNVTLSCEQNLNHDAMYWYRQDPGQGLRLIYYSQIVNDFQKGDIAEGYSVSREKKESFPLTVTSAQKNPTAFYLCARIPRAVATNEKLFFGSGTQLSVL.

This clonotype was found many times. The V and J genes are TRBV19 and TRBJ2-7; 7 bases are a match to TRBD2. The CDR3 loop spans 16 amino acids. The ends lost 5 bases at V and 2 bases at J; junction bases unmatched: 12. CDR1 is LNHDA and CDR2 is SQIVND in the germline V gene (reference sequence). The CDR3: CASSPRSGIRPYEQYF. The CDR3 DNA reads TGTGCCAGTAGTCCACGGAGCGGGATACGGCCCTACGAGCAGTACTTC.

This clonotype has ten or more counts. The chain is built from TRBV10-3 and TRBJ2-7, with no clear D. This CDR3 is 14 amino acids long. V gave up 2 bases and J gave up 0 bases, with 8 bases separating them. The germline V gene encodes CDR1 ENHRY and CDR2 SYGVKD. Here the CDR3 DNA reads TGTGCCATCAGTGAGGGGGTGAGCTCCTACGAGCAGTACTTC. Protein product: CAISEGVSSYEQYF.

The sample holds many counts of this clonotype. V usage is TRBV20-1 and J usage is TRBJ1-6; no clear D. The CDR3 totals 16 residues. V gave up 6 bases and J gave up 10 bases, with 25 bases separating them. Germline-derived CDR1 and CDR2 are DFQATT and SNEGSKA (reference sequence). The CDR3 region has the DNA TGCAGTGCCCTAGGTAGGGAGCTTTTCGGAAGATCACCCCTCCACTTT. Residues: CSALGRELFGRSPLHF.

Of note for this clonotype: Since a much larger clone is just one base distant, this may be a read error. The chain is built from TRBV5-6 and TRBJ1-6; D ambiguous. The germline V gene has CDR1 SGHDT and CDR2 YYEEEE. The CDR3 covers 14 residues. CDR3 in amino acids: CASSFHSSNSPHHF. In DNA form, the CDR3 reads TGTGCCAGCAGCTTTCACAGCTCAAATTCACCCCACCACTTT. The full variable domain, completed using reference TRBV5-6 and TRBJ1-6, is DAGVTQSPTHLIKTRGQQVTLRCSPKSGHDTVSWYQQALGQGPQFIFQYYEEEERQRGNFPDRFSGHQFPNYSSELNVNALLLGDSALYLCASSFHSSNSPHHFGNGTRLTVT.

This clonotype occurred many times. V usage is TRBV2 and J usage is TRBJ1-2; 9 bases are shared with TRBD1. The CDR3 has 16 amino acids. The V and J ends lost 8 bases and 5 bases, in that order; junction bases with no gene match: 15. Per germline, CDR1 SNHLY and CDR2 FYNNEI. CDR3 region: CASAPGQGRSSYGYTF. The CDR3 DNA reads as TGTGCCAGCGCCCCGGGACAGGGTCGTTCTTCTTATGGCTACACCTTC.

Worth noting for this clonotype: A much larger clone differs from this one at a single base, so this may be a read error. This sequence joins TRBV19 and TRBJ2-2; possibly TRBD2 for D (5 bases). CDR1 is LNHDA, CDR2 SQIVND, per germline (reference sequence). This CDR3 is 13 amino acids long. The DNA of the CDR3 is TGTGCCAGTAGTCCCCCACCCGCCGGGGAGCTGCTTTTT. Its protein is CASSPPPAGELLF.

This clonotype was found many times. J is TRBJ2-2 and V is TRBV12-5; D gene uncertain. V dropped 6 bases and J dropped 3 bases, with 14 bases sitting between them. There are 15 residues in the CDR3. Germline V gene sequence: CDR1 LGHNT, CDR2 FRNRAP. Here the CDR3 reads CASGSWAGYTGELFF. In DNA form, the CDR3 reads TGTGCTAGTGGGTCCTGGGCAGGCTACACCGGGGAGCTGTTTTTT.

This sequence joins TRBV20-1 and TRBJ2-1; 10 bases line up with TRBD2. CDR3 length equals 15 residues. V trimming: 3 bases; J trimming: 4 bases; junction bases outside the gene matches: 6. Germline CDR1 is DFQATT and CDR2 is SNEGSKA (reference sequence). The CDR3 region has the DNA TGCAGTGCTAGCCCCGGGACTAGCGTTTACAATGAGCAGTTCTTC. Translating it yields CSASPGTSVYNEQFF.

This clonotype has a count of ten or more. This sequence joins TRBV3-1 and TRBJ2-5, with TRBD1 matching 8 bases. CDR3 length equals 17 residues. The V gene's germline CDR1 is LGHDT and CDR2 YNNKEL (reference sequence). Losses at the gene ends were 5 bases for V and 5 bases for J; bases not matched to a gene: 16. This CDR3 is CASSGTGPISFSETQYF. DNA of the CDR3: TGTGCCAGCAGCGGGACAGGTCCCATTTCTTTCTCTGAGACCCAGTACTTC.

A few counts support this clonotype. CDR3 residues: CASSEGGDYGYTF. In nucleotides, the CDR3 is TGTGCCAGCTCAGAGGGCGGGGACTATGGCTACACCTTC. The chain carries TRBV18 and TRBJ1-2; no clear D gene. Germline CDR1 is KGHSH and CDR2 is LQKENI. This CDR3 is built from 13 residues. The ends were cut back, 5 bases at V and 3 bases at J, with 10 bases in the middle.

This clonotype came up many times. The chain couples TRBV12-3 or TRBV12-4 to TRBJ1-2; D is uncertain. The CDR3 spans 17 residues. V lost 5 bases to trimming and J lost 4 bases, with 23 bases between them. The CDR3 is CASSIYGSFRKTYGYTF. CDR3 bases: TGTGCCAGCAGTATTTACGGCAGCTTCCGAAAGACCTATGGCTACACCTTC.

The rearrangement uses TRBV7-3 and TRBJ2-1; 8 nucleotides match TRBD2. The V and J ends lost 1 base and 6 bases, in that order; junction bases with no gene match: 2. This CDR3 is built from 14 residues. CDR1 and CDR2 (germline): SGHTA, FQGTGA. CDR3 bases: TGTGCCAGCAGCTTAAATGGGACTAGCAATGAGCAGTTCTTC. Its translation: CASSLNGTSNEQFF.

The sample holds a few counts of this clonotype. A clone one base away is much larger, so this may be a read error. The chain couples TRBV28 to TRBJ2-7, with 7 nucleotides matching TRBD1. J was trimmed by 7 bases and V by 2 bases; bases with no gene match: 14. The length of the CDR3 is 16 residues. Looked up from germline, CDR1 is MDHEN and CDR2 is SYDVKM. The CDR3 nucleotides are TGTGCCAGCAGTTTAAAGCCCGAGACAGGGAGAAGGGAGCAGTACTTC. This gives the protein CASSLKPETGRREQYF.

This clonotype showed up many times. V gene TRBV2 combines with J gene TRBJ2-2, with 11 positions matching TRBD2. Germline CDR1 SNHLY, CDR2 FYNNEI. This CDR3 has 15 residues. V shed 2 bases and J 5 bases; nucleotides not matched to a gene: 1. The CDR3 is CASSELAGGTGELFF. Written as DNA, the CDR3 is TGTGCCAGCAGTGAACTAGCGGGAGGTACCGGGGAGCTGTTTTTT.

This clonotype was recorded at least ten times. The rearrangement joins TRBV27 to TRBJ2-6; maybe TRBD1 (6 bases). The CDR3 contains 16 residues. The V and J ends lost 0 bases and 0 bases respectively, with 6 bases between them. Germline CDR1 is MNHEY and CDR2 is SMNVEV (reference sequence). The CDR3 nucleotides are TGTGCCAGCAGTTTATCGGGGGCCTCTGGGGCCAACGTCCTGACTTTC. It yields the protein CASSLSGASGANVLTF.

Worth noting for this clonotype: A single base separates this from a much larger clone, so it may be a read error. The chain is built from TRBV6-1 and TRBJ1-1; D is perhaps TRBD1 (6 bases). The CDR3 has 13 amino acids. The germline V gene has CDR1 MNHNS and CDR2 SASEGT. Here the CDR3 reads CANSENRDTEAFF. The CDR3 coding sequence is TGTGCCAACAGTGAAAACAGGGACACTGAAGCTTTCTTT.

Turning to this clonotype: A much larger clone lies one base from this, so it may be a read error. This rearrangement joins TRBV2 to TRBJ2-7, with TRBD2 as a possible D gene (6 bases). The V end was cut by 4 bases, the J end by 5 bases, with 12 bases between. Looked up from germline, CDR1 is SNHLY and CDR2 is FYNNEI. This CDR3 spans 13 amino acids. CDR3 DNA: TGTGCCAGCAGTGTTCGGGAGTCCCACGAGCAGTACTTC. It is translated as CASSVRESHEQYF. The full variable domain, completed using reference TRBV2 and TRBJ2-7, is EPEVTQTPSHQVTQMGQEVILRCVPISNHLYFYWYRQILGQKVEFLVSFYNNEISEKSEIFDDQFSVERPDGSNFTLKIRSTKLEDSAMYFCASSVRESHEQYFGPGTRLTVT.

This clonotype was seen repeatedly, ten times or more. The chain employs TRBV10-3 and TRBJ2-7; 10 nucleotides align to TRBD1. Germline values: CDR1 ENHRY, CDR2 SYGVKD. Unmatched junction bases numbered 1, after V lost 6 bases and J lost 5 bases. This CDR3 is built from 12 residues. The CDR3 loop reads CAIRGQGNEQYF. As DNA, the CDR3 is TGTGCCATCAGGGGACAGGGGAACGAGCAGTACTTC.

In its sample, this clonotype was seen many times. V gene TRBV30 combines with J gene TRBJ2-7; D perhaps matches TRBD2 (5 bases). CDR1 and CDR2 (germline): GTSNPN, SVGIG (reference sequence). The CDR3 is made up of 14 amino acids. Between the trimmed V and J ends, which lost 0 bases and 3 bases, there was a span of 12 bases. CDR3 nucleotides: TGTGCCTGGAGTGTCGGGGTTGTGGACTACGAGCAGTACTTC. It specifies CAWSVGVVDYEQYF.